The 29 T cell receptor beta chains below all came from one sample that was sequenced in a study of T cell repertoires in cytomegalovirus infection. The antigens of these receptors remain unknown. TCRdb passed the reads through MiXCR, listing each CDR3 protein once. The sample has approximately 110,000 distinct CDR3 sequences, around 31% seen once. The specimen was CD8+ T cells from cultured PBMCs, collected from culture after CMV antigen stimulation. These receptors came from a human donor in good health (CMV status not recorded). Some clones in this sample may be carry-over from other donors' samples.

This clonotype was detected many times. J is TRBJ2-2 and V is TRBV12-3 or TRBV12-4; D ambiguous. Trimming took off 6 bases at V and 8 bases at J, with 16 bases between the two ends. This CDR3 contains 14 residues. DNA of the CDR3: TGTGCCAGCAGCGATAGTTGGGGATGGGGGGAGCTGTTTTTT. It encodes CASSDSWGWGELFF.

This chain joins TRBV7-6 and TRBJ2-1; the match to TRBD2 covers 11 bases. Per the germline V gene, CDR1 is SGHVS and CDR2 is FNYEAQ. The CDR3 covers 18 residues. J was trimmed by 7 bases and V by 2 bases; bases with no gene match: 13. CDR3: CASSLIVTSGGPGNEQFF. The CDR3 DNA is TGTGCCAGCAGCTTAATTGTTACTAGCGGGGGACCTGGAAATGAGCAGTTCTTC. Supplemented by reference TRBV7-6 and TRBJ2-1, the full variable domain reads GAGVSQSPRYKVTKRGQDVALRCDPISGHVSLYWYRQALGQGPEFLTYFNYEAQQDKSGLPNDRFSAERPEGSISTLTIQRTEQRDSAMYRCASSLIVTSGGPGNEQFFGPGTRLTVL.

The chain joins TRBV28 to TRBJ1-1; no definite D call. V gave up 3 bases and J gave up 6 bases, with 11 bases separating them. Germline values: CDR1 MDHEN, CDR2 SYDVKM. The CDR3 extends over 13 amino acids. CDR3 residues: CASSFGRHPEAFF. CDR3 in DNA: TGTGCCAGCAGTTTCGGACGGCACCCTGAAGCTTTCTTT.

The rearrangement uses TRBV6-2 or TRBV6-3 and TRBJ1-1, with a tentative D call TRBD1 (5 bases). V lost 6 bases to trimming and J lost 5 bases, with 10 bases between them. There are 12 residues in the CDR3. CDR1 and CDR2 from the germline V gene are MNHEY and SVGEGT. CDR3 residues: CASSPGYTEAFF. CDR3 DNA sequence: TGTGCCAGCAGCCCAGGGTATACTGAAGCTTTCTTT.

The chain employs TRBV5-1 and TRBJ1-4, with D possibly matching TRBD1 (5 bases). There are 14 residues in the CDR3. CDR1 and CDR2 from the germline V gene are SGHRS and YFSETQ. V dropped 0 bases and J dropped 7 bases, with 10 bases sitting between them. CDR3 amino acids: CASSLDGGAEKLFF. In DNA form, the CDR3 reads TGCGCCAGCAGCTTGGATGGGGGTGCTGAAAAACTGTTTTTT.

This chain joins TRBV7-4 and TRBJ1-3; tentatively, D is TRBD1 (5 bases). The germline gives CDR1 SGHVT, CDR2 SQSDAQ. V was cut by 5 bases and J by 0 bases, with 17 bases left in between. This CDR3 has 17 amino acids. This CDR3 reads CASSAWNGASSGNTIYF. In DNA, the CDR3 is TGTGCCAGCAGCGCCTGGAACGGGGCAAGCTCTGGAAACACCATATATTTT.

This chain links TRBV12-3 or TRBV12-4 with TRBJ1-6, with D maybe TRBD1 (6 bases). CDR3 length: 16 amino acids. Trimming removed 5 bases from V and 0 bases from J, with 11 bases in between. The CDR3 DNA is TGTGCCAGCAGTCAAAAGGGGGTCTCCTATAATTCACCCCTCCACTTT. It translates to CASSQKGVSYNSPLHF.

This clonotype was counted only a few times. This sequence joins TRBV4-3 and TRBJ2-6; TRBD1 is a possible D gene (5 bases). V dropped 4 bases and J dropped 4 bases, with 20 bases sitting between them. This CDR3 is built from 18 residues. Germline lookup yields CDR1 LGHNA and CDR2 YSLEER. CDR3 protein: CASSPLGEGATGANVLTF. In DNA form, the CDR3 reads TGCGCCAGCAGCCCCCTTGGAGAAGGGGCGACAGGGGCCAACGTCCTGACTTTC.

The chain links TRBV4-1 to TRBJ2-2; D is uncertain. Trimming stripped 1 base from V and 1 base from J, with 7 bases between. Germline V lookup: CDR1 MGHRA, CDR2 YSYEKL. The CDR3 length is 15 residues. CDR3 in DNA: TGCGCCAGCAGCCAAGGTTATGAGAACACCGGGGAGCTGTTTTTT. This translates into CASSQGYENTGELFF.

The chain uses TRBV28 and TRBJ2-7; possibly TRBD1 for D (6 bases). This CDR3 has 16 amino acids. Germline loops: CDR1 MDHEN, CDR2 SYDVKM. Trimming removed 6 bases at V and 3 bases at J, with 21 bases between. CDR3 nucleotide sequence: TGTGCCAGCAGCCGGTTAACAGGGTTAGCCCTCTACGAGCAGTACTTC. Protein product: CASSRLTGLALYEQYF.

The genes are TRBV20-1 and TRBJ2-3; no firm D call. V was trimmed by 1 base and J by 2 bases, leaving 13 bases between them. This CDR3 has 15 amino acids. Germline loops: CDR1 DFQATT, CDR2 SNEGSKA (reference sequence). The CDR3 nucleotides read TGCAGTGCTAGAGCGTTTTGGCGAGTCACAGATACGCAGTATTTT. Encoded protein: CSARAFWRVTDTQYF.

This clonotype was seen only a few times. The chain has TRBV5-6 and TRBJ2-4; no reliable D call. CDR1 is SGHDT, CDR2 YYEEEE, per germline. The CDR3 consists of 14 residues. V lost 4 bases and J lost 8, with 16 bases in between. The CDR3 DNA follows: TGTGCCAGCAGCCCCTCCCGCGCGGTGGACATTCAGTACTTC. Its protein is CASSPSRAVDIQYF.

This clonotype was counted at least ten times. This chain links TRBV6-2 or TRBV6-3 with TRBJ2-5, with unresolved D. The length of the CDR3 is 12 residues. The germline V gene has CDR1 MNHEY and CDR2 SVGEGT. V lost 0 bases to trimming and J lost 5 bases, with 4 bases between them. The CDR3 sequence: CASSYSTETQYF. DNA for the CDR3: TGTGCCAGCAGTTACTCGACCGAGACCCAGTACTTC.

This clonotype has only a few counts. This chain connects TRBV7-3 to TRBJ2-7; D is perhaps TRBD1 (6 bases). The germline V gene has CDR1 SGHTA and CDR2 FQGTGA. V lost 3 bases and J lost 1, with 13 bases in between. This CDR3 comprises 15 residues. The CDR3 DNA sequence: TGTGCCAGCAGCTTCTTCCCAGGACAGTCCTACGAGCAGTACTTC. Translated: CASSFFPGQSYEQYF. The full variable domain, with the rest looked up from reference TRBV7-3 and TRBJ2-7, is GAGVSQTPSNKVTEKGKYVELRCDPISGHTALYWYRQSLGQGPEFLIYFQGTGAADDSGLPNDRFFAVRPEGSVSTLKIQRTERGDSAVYLCASSFFPGQSYEQYFGPGTRLTVT.

The table lists this clonotype with many counts. The chain is built from TRBV7-2 and TRBJ2-7; D is perhaps TRBD2 (7 bases). CDR3 length equals 15 residues. Looked up from germline, CDR1 is SGHTA and CDR2 is FQGNSA. The V end was cut by 1 base, the J end by 5 bases, with 15 bases between. CDR3 in DNA: TGTGCCAGCAGCTTAGTAGGGGGGGCGAACGACGAGCAGTACTTC. Encoded protein: CASSLVGGANDEQYF.

J is TRBJ2-7 and V is TRBV7-8; D possibly corresponds to TRBD1 (6 bases). V lost 2 bases, J lost 4 bases, and 12 bases lay in between. The CDR3 loop spans 14 amino acids. In germline, CDR1 is SGHVS, CDR2 FQNEAQ. CDR3: CASSLRVQGYEQYF. The CDR3, as DNA: TGTGCCAGCAGCTTAAGGGTACAGGGTTACGAGCAGTACTTC. Full variable domain (remainder filled in from reference TRBV7-8 and TRBJ2-7): GAGVSQSPRYKVAKRGQDVALRCDPISGHVSLFWYQQALGQGPEFLTYFQNEAQLDKSGLPSDRFFAERPEGSVSTLKIQRTQQEDSAVYLCASSLRVQGYEQYFGPGTRLTVT.

J is TRBJ2-3 and V is TRBV10-2; no firm D call. V lost 2 bases and J lost 9, with 12 bases in between. CDR1 is WSHSY and CDR2 is SAAADI in the germline V gene. The CDR3 runs 13 residues. CDR3 sequence: CASSETDPSTQYF. As DNA, the CDR3 is TGCGCCAGCAGTGAGACCGACCCAAGCACGCAGTATTTT.

This clonotype occurred a few times. This rearrangement joins TRBV7-8 to TRBJ1-2, with D perhaps matching TRBD1 (6 bases). V dropped 5 bases and J dropped 2 bases, with 9 bases sitting between them. The CDR3 loop spans 13 amino acids. Germline V gives CDR1 SGHVS, CDR2 FQNEAQ. In DNA, the CDR3 is TGTGCCAGCAGCGAACAGGGAAACTATGGCTACACCTTC. Its translation: CASSEQGNYGYTF.

V gene TRBV5-1 combines with J gene TRBJ1-1; 7 bases are a match to TRBD1. This CDR3 region has 16 residues. Germline CDR1 is SGHRS and CDR2 is YFSETQ. V was pared by 4 bases and J by 0 bases, with 9 bases of the junction left unmatched. This chain's CDR3 is CASSVRQGAMNTEAFF. In nucleotides, the CDR3 is TGCGCCAGCAGCGTGCGACAGGGAGCCATGAACACTGAAGCTTTCTTT.

The V call is TRBV20-1, the J call TRBJ2-3; D gene uncertain. Per germline, CDR1 DFQATT and CDR2 SNEGSKA (reference sequence). The CDR3 runs 12 residues. The V and J ends lost 5 bases and 0 bases respectively, with 6 bases between them. The CDR3: CSAGISTDTQYF. The DNA for the CDR3 is TGCAGTGCTGGGATTAGCACAGATACGCAGTATTTT.

The V call is TRBV6-1, the J call TRBJ2-5, with TRBD2 identical over 7 bases. CDR3 length equals 18 residues. V lost 6 bases to trimming and J lost 5 bases; unmatched junction nucleotides: 21. The germline CDR1 and CDR2 sequences are MNHNS and SASEGT. This chain's CDR3 is CASRTTEARTGGWETQYF. Here the CDR3 DNA reads TGTGCCAGCAGGACGACGGAGGCCCGGACGGGAGGATGGGAGACCCAGTACTTC.

The J gene is TRBJ1-1, the V gene TRBV29-1, with D possibly matching TRBD1 (6 bases). Looked up from germline, CDR1 is SQVTM and CDR2 is ANQGSEA. Trimming left V 6 bases short and J 5 bases short, with 19 bases between. This CDR3 is built from 14 residues. The CDR3 reads CSVQTGAGDTEAFF. The CDR3 DNA reads as TGCAGCGTCCAGACAGGAGCAGGTGATACTGAAGCTTTCTTT.

This sequence joins TRBV7-3 and TRBJ1-3; D remains unclear. The V gene's germline CDR1 is SGHTA and CDR2 FQGTGA. The V end was cut by 9 bases, the J end by 4 bases, with 13 bases between. This CDR3 has 13 residues. CDR3 region: CASSPGPGNTIYF. DNA of the CDR3: TGTGCCAGTTCCCCGGGTCCCGGAAACACCATATATTTT.

The rearrangement joins TRBV27 to TRBJ2-7; maybe TRBD1 (6 bases). V was shortened by 6 bases and J by 1 base, with 13 bases between the two germline ends. CDR3 length: 14 amino acids. The germline V gene encodes CDR1 MNHEY and CDR2 SMNVEV (reference sequence). The CDR3 region has the DNA TGTGCCAGCAGGCTCAGGGGCACATCCTACGAGCAGTACTTC. It codes for CASRLRGTSYEQYF.

This clonotype has ten or more counts. The rearrangement joins TRBV4-3 to TRBJ2-5; unclear D gene. Per the germline V gene, CDR1 is LGHNA and CDR2 is YSLEER. The CDR3 totals 13 residues. V was pared by 0 bases and J by 5 bases, with 7 bases between. The CDR3 is CASSQEGWETQYF. The CDR3 DNA follows: TGCGCCAGCAGCCAAGAGGGTTGGGAGACCCAGTACTTC.

The sample holds a few counts of this clonotype. The V gene is TRBV7-9, the J gene TRBJ2-1, with 10 bases fitting TRBD2. CDR3 length: 19 residues. J lost 5 bases, V lost 2 bases, and 15 bases had no gene match. CDR1 SEHNR and CDR2 FQNEAQ come from the germline V gene (reference sequence). The CDR3 loop reads CASSLFGISGGEPDNEQFF. For the CDR3, the DNA is TGTGCCAGCAGCTTATTTGGGATAAGCGGGGGGGAGCCTGACAATGAGCAGTTCTTC.

This clonotype was picked up a small number of times. The V gene is TRBV7-9, the J gene TRBJ1-5, with D uncertain. The V and J ends lost 6 bases and 5 bases respectively, with 8 bases between them. This CDR3 spans 12 amino acids. Germline V CDR1 and CDR2: SEHNR, FQNEAQ (reference sequence). CDR3: CASSPLYQPQHF. The CDR3 region has the DNA TGTGCCAGCAGTCCGCTCTATCAGCCCCAGCATTTT.

This clonotype was seen ten or more times. The chain carries TRBV7-9 and TRBJ1-4; D ambiguous. The V end was cut by 4 bases, the J end by 5 bases, with 5 bases between. Looked up from germline, CDR1 is SEHNR and CDR2 is FQNEAQ (reference sequence). This CDR3 is 12 amino acids long. The CDR3 reads CASSSDNEKLFF. The CDR3 nucleotides read TGTGCCAGCAGCTCAGACAATGAAAAACTGTTTTTT.

The chain is built from TRBV4-1 and TRBJ2-7, with D perhaps TRBD1 or TRBD2 (5 bases each). Germline V CDR1 and CDR2: MGHRA, YSYEKL. The V and J ends lost 1 base and 0 bases respectively, with 10 bases between them. The CDR3 contains 15 residues. CDR3 coding DNA: TGCGCCAGCAGCCAAGCAGAGGGGCCCTCCTACGAGCAGTACTTC. Its protein product is CASSQAEGPSYEQYF.